The clone carrying this TCR beta chain came up many times. Extraction of PBMCs used roughly 9.4 ml of fresh peripheral blood. Researchers amplified the TCR beta CDR3 regions from RNA transcripts. Initially, a first-round RT-PCR of the TCR CDR3 employed the HTBI primer set. TCRdb independently ran MiXCR on the multiplex PCR reads; one entry per CDR3 protein. The sample includes hundreds of thousands of distinct CDR3 sequences, around a sixth of them seen just once. The data were obtained in a study of T cells in Graves' hyperthyroidism and ophthalmopathy. Sequencing input: blood. The source of this sequence is a woman aged 50 to 65 with Graves' hyperthyroidism that later progressed to Graves' ophthalmopathy.

The DNA of the CDR3 is TGTGCCAGCAGTTTATATATGGGGCCCCAGCATTTT. It codes for CASSLYMGPQHF. The chain joins TRBV28 to TRBJ1-5; no clear D gene. CDR1 and CDR2 (germline): MDHEN, SYDVKM. Trimming took off 1 base at V and 9 bases at J, with 7 bases between the two ends. The CDR3 consists of 12 residues.